This TCR beta chain is from a study of technical replicates of blood from several donors. Using immunoSEQ multiplex PCR, the repertoire was profiled, and TCRdb retains in-frame clones only, with some absent. The repertoire has around 80,000 clones, approximately 94% of them found once; the top ten carry about 0.39%. Sequencing was done on a sample of T cells isolated from PBMCs. The sequence came from a human donor in good health.

The DNA for the CDR3 is TGTGCCAGCAAGGGGGCTGTTGGAAACACCATATATTTT. This gives the protein CASKGAVGNTIYF. The chain uses TRBV7-2 and TRBJ1-3; 7 nucleotides line up with TRBD1. V was pared by 7 bases and J by 3 bases, with 3 bases of the junction left unmatched. The CDR3 contains 13 residues. The V gene's germline CDR1 is SGHTA and CDR2 FQGNSA.